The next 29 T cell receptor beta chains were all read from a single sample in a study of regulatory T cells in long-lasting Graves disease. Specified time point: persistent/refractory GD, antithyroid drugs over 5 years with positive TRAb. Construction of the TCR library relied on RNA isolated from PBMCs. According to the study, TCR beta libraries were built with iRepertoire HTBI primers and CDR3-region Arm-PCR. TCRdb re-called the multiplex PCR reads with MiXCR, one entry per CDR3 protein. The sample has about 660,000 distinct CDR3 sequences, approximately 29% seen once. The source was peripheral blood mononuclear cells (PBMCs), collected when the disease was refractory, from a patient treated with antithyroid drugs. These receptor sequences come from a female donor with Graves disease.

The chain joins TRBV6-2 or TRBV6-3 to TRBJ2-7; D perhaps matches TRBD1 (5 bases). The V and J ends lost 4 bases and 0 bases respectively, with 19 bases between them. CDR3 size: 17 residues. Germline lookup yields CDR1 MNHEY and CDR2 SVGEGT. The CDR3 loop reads CASSSSRRQQCSYEQYF. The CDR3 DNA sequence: TGTGCCAGCAGTTCCTCCCGGCGACAGCAATGCTCCTACGAGCAGTACTTC.

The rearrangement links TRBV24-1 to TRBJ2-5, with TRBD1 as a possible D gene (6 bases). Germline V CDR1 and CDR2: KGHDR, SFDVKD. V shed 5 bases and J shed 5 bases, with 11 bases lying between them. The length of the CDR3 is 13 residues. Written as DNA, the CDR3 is TGTGCCACCAGTGTAGAGGGGGAGGAGACCCAGTACTTC. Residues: CATSVEGEETQYF.

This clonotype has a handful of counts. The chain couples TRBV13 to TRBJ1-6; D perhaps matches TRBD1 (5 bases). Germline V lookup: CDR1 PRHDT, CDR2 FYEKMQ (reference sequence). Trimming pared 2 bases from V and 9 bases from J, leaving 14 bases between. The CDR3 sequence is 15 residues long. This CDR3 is CASSLNGAQGSPLHF. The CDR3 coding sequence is TGTGCCAGCAGCTTAAATGGGGCGCAGGGTTCACCCCTCCACTTT. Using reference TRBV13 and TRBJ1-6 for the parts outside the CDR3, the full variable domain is AAGVIQSPRHLIKEKRETATLKCYPIPRHDTVYWYQQGPGQDPQFLISFYEKMQSDKGSIPDRFSAQQFSDYHSELNMSSLELGDSALYFCASSLNGAQGSPLHFGNGTRLTVT.

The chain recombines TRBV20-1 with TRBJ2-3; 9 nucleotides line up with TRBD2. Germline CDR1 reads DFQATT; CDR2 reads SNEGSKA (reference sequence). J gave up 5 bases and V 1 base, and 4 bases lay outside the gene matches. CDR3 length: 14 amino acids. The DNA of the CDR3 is TGCAGTGCTAGAGTCGCGGGAGGGGAAGATACGCAGTATTTT. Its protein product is CSARVAGGEDTQYF.

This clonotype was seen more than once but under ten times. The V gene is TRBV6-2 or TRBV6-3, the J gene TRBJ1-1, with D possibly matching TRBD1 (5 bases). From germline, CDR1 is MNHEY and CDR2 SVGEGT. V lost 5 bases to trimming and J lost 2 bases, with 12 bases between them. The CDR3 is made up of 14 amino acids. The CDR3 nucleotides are TGTGCCAGCAGTAGGAGGGGCACCAACACTGAAGCTTTCTTT. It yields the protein CASSRRGTNTEAFF.

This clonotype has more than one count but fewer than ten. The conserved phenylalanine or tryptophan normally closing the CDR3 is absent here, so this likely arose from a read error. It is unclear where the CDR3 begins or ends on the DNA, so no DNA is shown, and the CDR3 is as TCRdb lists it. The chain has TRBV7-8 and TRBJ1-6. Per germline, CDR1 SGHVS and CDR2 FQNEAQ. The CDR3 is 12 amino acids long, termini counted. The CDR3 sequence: CASSHSALEGVC.

The CDR3 coding sequence is TGTGCCGGTTCCTCGGACCGCCGGGACTATGGCTACACCTTC. Amino acids: CAGSSDRRDYGYTF. The chain is built from TRBV2 and TRBJ1-2; D call uncertain. CDR1 is SNHLY and CDR2 is FYNNEI in the germline V gene. V lost 11 bases and J lost 3, with 19 bases in between. This CDR3 is 14 amino acids long.

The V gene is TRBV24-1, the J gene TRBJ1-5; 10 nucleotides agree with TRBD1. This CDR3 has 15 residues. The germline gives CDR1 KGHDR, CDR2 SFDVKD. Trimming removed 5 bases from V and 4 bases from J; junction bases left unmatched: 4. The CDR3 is CATSGRTGGNQPQHF. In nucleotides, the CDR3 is TGTGCCACCAGTGGTCGGACAGGGGGGAATCAGCCCCAGCATTTT.

The CDR3 DNA is TGTGCCAGCAGCCCCCCAGCCATGGGGGTAAGTTACGAGCAGTACTTC. Translating it yields CASSPPAMGVSYEQYF. The rearrangement links TRBV7-9 to TRBJ2-7; the D gene could be TRBD1 or TRBD2 (5 bases each). In germline, CDR1 is SEHNR, CDR2 FQNEAQ (reference sequence). CDR3 length: 16 amino acids. Trimming took 5 bases from V and 4 from J, leaving 21 bases between them.

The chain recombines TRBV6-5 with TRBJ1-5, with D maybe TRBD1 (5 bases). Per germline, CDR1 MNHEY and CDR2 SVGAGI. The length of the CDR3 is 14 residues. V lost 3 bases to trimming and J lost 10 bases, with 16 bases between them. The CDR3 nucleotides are TGTGCCAGCAGTTATTGGGGGGAAAGAGGACCCCAGCATTTT. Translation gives CASSYWGERGPQHF.

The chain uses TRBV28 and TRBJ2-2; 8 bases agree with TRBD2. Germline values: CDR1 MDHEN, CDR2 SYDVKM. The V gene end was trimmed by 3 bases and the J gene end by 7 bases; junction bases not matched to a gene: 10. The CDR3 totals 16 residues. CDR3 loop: CASSFYGRGTGGELFF. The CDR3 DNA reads TGTGCCAGCAGTTTTTACGGGAGGGGGACCGGCGGGGAGCTGTTTTTT.

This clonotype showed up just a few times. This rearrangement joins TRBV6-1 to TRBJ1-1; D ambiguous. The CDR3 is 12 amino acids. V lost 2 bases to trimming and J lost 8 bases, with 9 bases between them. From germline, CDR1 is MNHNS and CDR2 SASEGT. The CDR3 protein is CASSESLREAFF. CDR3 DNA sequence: TGTGCCAGCAGTGAAAGTCTGCGCGAAGCTTTCTTT.

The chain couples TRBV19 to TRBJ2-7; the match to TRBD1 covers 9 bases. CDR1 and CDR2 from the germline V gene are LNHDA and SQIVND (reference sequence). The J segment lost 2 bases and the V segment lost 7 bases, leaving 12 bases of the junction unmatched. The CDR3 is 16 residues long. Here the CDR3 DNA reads TGTGCCAGTAATCCATCCGGGACAGGGCTCGCCTACGAGCAGTACTTC. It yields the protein CASNPSGTGLAYEQYF.

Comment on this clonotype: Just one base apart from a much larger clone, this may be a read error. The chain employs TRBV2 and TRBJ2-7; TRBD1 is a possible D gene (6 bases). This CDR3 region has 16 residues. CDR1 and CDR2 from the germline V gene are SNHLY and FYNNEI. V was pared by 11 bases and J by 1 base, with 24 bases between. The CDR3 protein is CALQSPLTGLSYEQYF. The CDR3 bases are TGTGCCCTCCAGTCCCCACTTACAGGGCTTTCCTACGAGCAGTACTTC.

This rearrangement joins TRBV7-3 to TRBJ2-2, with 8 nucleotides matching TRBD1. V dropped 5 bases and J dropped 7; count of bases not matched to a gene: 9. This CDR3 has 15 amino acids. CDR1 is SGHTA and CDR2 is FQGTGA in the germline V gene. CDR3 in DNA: TGTGCCAGCAGCCTCCGGACAGGGCTGAACGGGGAGCTGTTTTTT. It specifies CASSLRTGLNGELFF.

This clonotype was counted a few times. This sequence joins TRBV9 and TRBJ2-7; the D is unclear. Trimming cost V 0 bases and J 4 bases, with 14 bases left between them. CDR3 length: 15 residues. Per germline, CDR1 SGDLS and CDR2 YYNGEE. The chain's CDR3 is CASSVEQAVEYEQYF. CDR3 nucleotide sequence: TGTGCCAGCAGCGTAGAGCAGGCGGTAGAGTACGAGCAGTACTTC.

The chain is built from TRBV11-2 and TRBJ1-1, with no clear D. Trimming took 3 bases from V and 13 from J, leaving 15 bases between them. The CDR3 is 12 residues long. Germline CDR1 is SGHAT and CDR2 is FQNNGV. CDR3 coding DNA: TGTGCCAGCAGCTTGGGTCTGCAAGCCCATTTCTTT. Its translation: CASSLGLQAHFF.

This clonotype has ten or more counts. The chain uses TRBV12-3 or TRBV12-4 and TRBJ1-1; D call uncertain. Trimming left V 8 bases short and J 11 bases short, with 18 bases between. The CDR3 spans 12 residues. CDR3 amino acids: CASLPAGFIAFF. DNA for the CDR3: TGTGCCAGCCTACCTGCGGGGTTCATCGCTTTCTTT.

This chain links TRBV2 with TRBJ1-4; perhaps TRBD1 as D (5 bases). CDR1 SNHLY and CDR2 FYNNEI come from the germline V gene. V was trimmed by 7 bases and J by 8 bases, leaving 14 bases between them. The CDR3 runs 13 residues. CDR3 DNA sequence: TGTGCCAGCACCTTAGACAGTCAGGAAAAACTGTTTTTT. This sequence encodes CASTLDSQEKLFF.

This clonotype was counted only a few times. The CDR3 loop is CASSFRLETQYF. The CDR3 region has the DNA TGTGCCAGCAGCTTCCGGCTGGAGACCCAGTACTTC. The chain employs TRBV7-6 and TRBJ2-5; D is undetermined. V lost 3 bases, J lost 5 bases, and 7 bases lay in between. Germline CDR1 SGHVS, CDR2 FNYEAQ. The CDR3 loop spans 12 amino acids.

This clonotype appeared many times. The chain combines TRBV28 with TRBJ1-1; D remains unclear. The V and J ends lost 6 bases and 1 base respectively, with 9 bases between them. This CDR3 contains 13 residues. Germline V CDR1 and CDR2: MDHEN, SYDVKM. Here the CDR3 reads CASSRVRNTEAFF. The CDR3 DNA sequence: TGTGCCAGCAGCCGCGTTCGGAACACTGAAGCTTTCTTT.

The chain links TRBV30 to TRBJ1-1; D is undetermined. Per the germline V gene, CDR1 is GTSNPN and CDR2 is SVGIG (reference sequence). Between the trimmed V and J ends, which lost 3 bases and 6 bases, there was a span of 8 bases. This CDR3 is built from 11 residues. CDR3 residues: CAWRDRAEAFF. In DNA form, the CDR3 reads TGTGCCTGGAGAGATAGAGCTGAAGCTTTCTTT.

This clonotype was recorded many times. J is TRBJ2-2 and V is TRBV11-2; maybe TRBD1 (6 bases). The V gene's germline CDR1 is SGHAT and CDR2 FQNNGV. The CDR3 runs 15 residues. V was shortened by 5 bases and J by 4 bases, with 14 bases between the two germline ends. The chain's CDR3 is CASSATGWGTGELFF. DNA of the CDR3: TGTGCCAGCAGCGCCACAGGGTGGGGCACCGGGGAGCTGTTTTTT.

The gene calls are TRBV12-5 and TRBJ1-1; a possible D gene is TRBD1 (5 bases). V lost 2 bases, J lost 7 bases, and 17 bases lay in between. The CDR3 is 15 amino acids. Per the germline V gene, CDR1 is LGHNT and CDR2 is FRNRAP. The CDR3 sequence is CASGLPRGGVSEAFF. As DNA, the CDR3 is TGTGCTAGTGGTTTGCCGCGGGGGGGGGTGAGTGAAGCTTTCTTT.

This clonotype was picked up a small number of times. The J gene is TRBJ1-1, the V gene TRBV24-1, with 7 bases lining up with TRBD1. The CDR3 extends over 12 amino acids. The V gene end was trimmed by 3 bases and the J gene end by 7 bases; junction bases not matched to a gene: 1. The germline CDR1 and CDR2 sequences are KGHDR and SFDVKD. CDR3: CATSDRQGEAFF. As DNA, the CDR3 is TGTGCCACCAGTGATAGACAGGGTGAAGCTTTCTTT.

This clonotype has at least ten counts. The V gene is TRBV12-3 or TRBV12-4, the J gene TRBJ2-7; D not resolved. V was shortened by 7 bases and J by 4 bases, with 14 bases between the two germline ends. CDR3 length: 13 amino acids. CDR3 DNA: TGTGCCAGCACGGCGGCCCCATTTTACGAGCAGTACTTC. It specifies CASTAAPFYEQYF.

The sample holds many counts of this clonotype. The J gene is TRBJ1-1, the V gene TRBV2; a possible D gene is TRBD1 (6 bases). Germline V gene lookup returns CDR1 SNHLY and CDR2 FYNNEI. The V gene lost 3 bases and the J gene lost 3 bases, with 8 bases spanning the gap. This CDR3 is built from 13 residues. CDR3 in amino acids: CASSEYRDTEAFF. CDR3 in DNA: TGTGCCAGCAGTGAGTACAGGGACACTGAAGCTTTCTTT.

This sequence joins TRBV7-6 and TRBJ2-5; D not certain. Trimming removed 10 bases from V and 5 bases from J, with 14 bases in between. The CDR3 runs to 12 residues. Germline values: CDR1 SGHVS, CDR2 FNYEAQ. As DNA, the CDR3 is TGTGCCAACACCCTCCTGGAGGAGACCCAGTACTTC. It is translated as CANTLLEETQYF.

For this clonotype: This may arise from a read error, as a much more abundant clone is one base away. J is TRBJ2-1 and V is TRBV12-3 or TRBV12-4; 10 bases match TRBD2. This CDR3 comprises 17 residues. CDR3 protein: CASSTRLAGLSYNGQFF. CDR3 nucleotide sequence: TGTGCCAGCAGTACCAGACTAGCGGGCCTCTCCTACAATGGGCAGTTCTTC.